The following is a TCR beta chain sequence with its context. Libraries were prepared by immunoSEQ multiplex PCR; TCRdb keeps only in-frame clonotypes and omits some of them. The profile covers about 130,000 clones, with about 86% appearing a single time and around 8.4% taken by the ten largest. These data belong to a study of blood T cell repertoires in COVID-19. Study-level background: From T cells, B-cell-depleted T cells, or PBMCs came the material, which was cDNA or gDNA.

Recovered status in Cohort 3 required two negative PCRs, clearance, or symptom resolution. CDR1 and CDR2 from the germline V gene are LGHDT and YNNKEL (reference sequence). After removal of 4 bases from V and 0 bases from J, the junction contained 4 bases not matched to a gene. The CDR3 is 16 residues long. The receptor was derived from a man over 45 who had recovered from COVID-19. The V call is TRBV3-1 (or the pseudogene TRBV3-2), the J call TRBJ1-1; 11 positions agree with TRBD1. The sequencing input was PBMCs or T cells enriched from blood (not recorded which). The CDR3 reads CASSLWTGGMNTEAFF. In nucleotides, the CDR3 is TGTGCCAGCAGCCTGTGGACAGGGGGCATGAACACTGAAGCTTTCTTT.